Following are 5 T cell receptor beta chains from one sample sequenced in a study of T cells after somatic rescue of genetic block. Some clones are missing from TCRdb's copy, which holds only in-frame ones; the method was immunoSEQ multiplex PCR. The sample includes approximately 78,000 clones, approximately 90% of them seen just once. The sample comprised peripheral blood mononuclear cells (PBMCs). Every receptor here comes from a young man.

This chain uses TRBV7-2 with TRBJ2-7; a possible D gene is TRBD1 (6 bases). This CDR3 is built from 15 residues. Germline values: CDR1 SGHTA, CDR2 FQGNSA. The V end was cut by 5 bases, the J end by 2 bases, with 16 bases between. The CDR3, as DNA: TGTGCCAGCAGCCTCCCCTCAGGGGTCGCCTACGAGCAGTACTTC. It specifies CASSLPSGVAYEQYF.

The chain carries TRBV5-1 and TRBJ2-6; 12 nucleotides align to TRBD2. The CDR3 runs 20 residues. Germline assignment: CDR1 SGHRS and CDR2 YFSETQ. J lost 0 bases, V lost 5 bases, and 12 bases had no gene match. The DNA for the CDR3 is TGCGCCAGCAGTTACCTTGGACTAGCGGGGTTTAGCTCTGGGGCCAACGTCCTGACTTTC. Protein: CASSYLGLAGFSSGANVLTF. Variable domain in full (rest from reference TRBV5-1 and TRBJ2-6): KAGVTQTPRYLIKTRGQQVTLSCSPISGHRSVSWYQQTPGQGLQFLFEYFSETQRNKGNFPGRFSGRQFSNSRSEMNVSTLELGDSALYLCASSYLGLAGFSSGANVLTFGAGSRLTVL.

The chain recombines TRBV10-2 with TRBJ1-1; possibly TRBD1 for D (6 bases). CDR1 and CDR2 from the germline V gene are WSHSY and SAAADI. The CDR3 has 14 amino acids. Trimming shortened V by 7 bases and J by 1 base, and 13 bases separated the two germline ends. CDR3 sequence: CASTETGRNTEAFF. As DNA, the CDR3 is TGCGCCAGCACCGAGACAGGACGGAACACTGAAGCTTTCTTT.

J is TRBJ2-6 and V is TRBV19; tentative D call: TRBD1 (5 bases). This CDR3 has 14 amino acids. CDR1 and CDR2 (germline): LNHDA, SQIVND (reference sequence). V dropped 3 bases and J dropped 2 bases, with 5 bases sitting between them. The CDR3 loop is CASSIRAGANVLTF. In nucleotides, the CDR3 is TGTGCCAGTAGTATCAGGGCTGGGGCCAACGTCCTGACTTTC.

CDR3 sequence: CASSPGNTRDTQYF. For the CDR3, the DNA is TGTGCCAGTAGCCCAGGGAACACACGAGATACGCAGTATTTT. J is TRBJ2-3 and V is TRBV19, with a possible D match to TRBD1 (5 bases). This CDR3 spans 14 amino acids. In germline, CDR1 is LNHDA, CDR2 SQIVND (reference sequence). V dropped 6 bases and J dropped 5 bases, with 15 bases sitting between them.